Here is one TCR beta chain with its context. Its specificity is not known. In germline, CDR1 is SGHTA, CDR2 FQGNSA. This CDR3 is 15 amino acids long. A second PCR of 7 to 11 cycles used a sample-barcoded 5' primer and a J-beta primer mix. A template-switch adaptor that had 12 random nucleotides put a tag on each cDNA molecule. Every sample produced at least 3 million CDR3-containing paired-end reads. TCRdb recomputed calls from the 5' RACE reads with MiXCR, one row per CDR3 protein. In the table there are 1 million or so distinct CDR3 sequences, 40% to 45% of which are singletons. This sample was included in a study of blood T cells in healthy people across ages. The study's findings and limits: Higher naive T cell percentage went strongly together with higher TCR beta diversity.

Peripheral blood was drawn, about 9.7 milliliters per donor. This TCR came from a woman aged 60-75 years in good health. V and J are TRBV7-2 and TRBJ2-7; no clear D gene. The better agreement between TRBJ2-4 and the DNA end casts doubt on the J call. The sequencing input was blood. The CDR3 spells CASSLAFGQTNIQYF. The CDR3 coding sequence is TGTGCCAGCAGCTTAGCGTTCGGGCAGACAAACATTCAGTACTTC.